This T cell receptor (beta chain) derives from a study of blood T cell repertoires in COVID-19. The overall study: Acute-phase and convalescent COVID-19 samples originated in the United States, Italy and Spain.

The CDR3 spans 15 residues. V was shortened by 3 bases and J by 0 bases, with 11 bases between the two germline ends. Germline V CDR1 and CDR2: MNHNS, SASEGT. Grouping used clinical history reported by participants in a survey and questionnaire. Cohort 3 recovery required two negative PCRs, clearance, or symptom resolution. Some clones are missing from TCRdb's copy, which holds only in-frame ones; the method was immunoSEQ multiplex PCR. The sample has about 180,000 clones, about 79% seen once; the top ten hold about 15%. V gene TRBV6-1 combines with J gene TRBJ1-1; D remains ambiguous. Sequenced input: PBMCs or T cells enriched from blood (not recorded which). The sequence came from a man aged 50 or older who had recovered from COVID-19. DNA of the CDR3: TGTGCCAGCAGTGAGACCGGGATAATGAACACTGAAGCTTTCTTT. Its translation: CASSETGIMNTEAFF.